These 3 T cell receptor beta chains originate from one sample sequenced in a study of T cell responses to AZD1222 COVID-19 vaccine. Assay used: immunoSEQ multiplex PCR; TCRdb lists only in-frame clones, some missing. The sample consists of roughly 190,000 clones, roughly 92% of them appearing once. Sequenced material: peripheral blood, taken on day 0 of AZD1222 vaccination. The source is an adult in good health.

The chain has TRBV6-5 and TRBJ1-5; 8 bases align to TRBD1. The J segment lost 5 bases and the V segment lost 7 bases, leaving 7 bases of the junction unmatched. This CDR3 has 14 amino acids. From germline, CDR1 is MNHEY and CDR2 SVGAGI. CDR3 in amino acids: CASNSGQGDQPQHF. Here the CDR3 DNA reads TGTGCCAGCAATTCCGGACAGGGTGATCAGCCCCAGCATTTT.

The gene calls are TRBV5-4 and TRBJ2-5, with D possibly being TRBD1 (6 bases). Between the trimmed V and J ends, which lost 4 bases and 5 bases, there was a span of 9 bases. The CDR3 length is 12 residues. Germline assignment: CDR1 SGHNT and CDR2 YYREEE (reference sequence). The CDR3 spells CASSPDRETQYF. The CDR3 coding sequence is TGTGCCAGCAGCCCTGACAGGGAGACCCAGTACTTC.

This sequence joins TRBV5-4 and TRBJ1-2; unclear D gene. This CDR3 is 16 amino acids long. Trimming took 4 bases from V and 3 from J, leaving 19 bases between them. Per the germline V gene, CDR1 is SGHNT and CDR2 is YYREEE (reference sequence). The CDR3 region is CASSPENDWGDYGYTF. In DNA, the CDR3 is TGTGCCAGCAGCCCGGAAAATGATTGGGGAGACTATGGCTACACCTTC.